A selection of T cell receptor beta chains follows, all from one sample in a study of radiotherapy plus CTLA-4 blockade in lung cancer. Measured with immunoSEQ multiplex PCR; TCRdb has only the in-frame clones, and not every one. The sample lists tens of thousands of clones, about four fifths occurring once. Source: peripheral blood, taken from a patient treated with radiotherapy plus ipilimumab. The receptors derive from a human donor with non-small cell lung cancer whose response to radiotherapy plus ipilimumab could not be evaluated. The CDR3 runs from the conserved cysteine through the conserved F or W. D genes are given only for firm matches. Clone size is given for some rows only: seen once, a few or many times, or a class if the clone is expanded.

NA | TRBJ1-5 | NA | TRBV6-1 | CASSDIGGGNQPQHF | TGTGCCAGCAGTGACATTGGCGGCGGCAATCAGCCCCAGCATTTT
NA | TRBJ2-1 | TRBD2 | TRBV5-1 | CASSSWTRTDNEQFF | TGCGCCAGCAGCTCGTGGACTAGAACGGACAATGAGCAGTTCTTC
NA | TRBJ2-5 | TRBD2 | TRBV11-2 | CASSRGLAGARGQETQYF | TGTGCCAGCAGCCGCGGGCTAGCGGGAGCCCGAGGCCAGGAGACCCAGTACTTC
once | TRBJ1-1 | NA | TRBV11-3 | CASSLGGLNTEAFF | TGTGCCAGCAGCTTGGGGGGTTTGAACACTGAAGCTTTCTTT
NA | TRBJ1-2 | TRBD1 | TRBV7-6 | CASSSRQGADGYTF | TGTGCCAGCAGCTCTCGACAGGGGGCAGATGGCTACACCTTC
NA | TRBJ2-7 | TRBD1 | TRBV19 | CASTPFWEEQGAAEQYF | TGTGCCAGTACCCCTTTTTGGGAGGAACAGGGGGCTGCCGAGCAGTACTTC
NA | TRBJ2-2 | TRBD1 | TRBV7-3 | CASGTGGNTGELFF | TGTGCCAGCGGGACAGGGGGAAACACCGGGGAGCTGTTTTTT
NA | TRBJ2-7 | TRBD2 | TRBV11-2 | CASSFLAGVSEQYF | TGTGCCAGCAGCTTCCTAGCGGGAGTATCCGAGCAGTACTTC
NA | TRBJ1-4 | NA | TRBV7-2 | CASSPRTATNEKLFF | TGTGCCAGCAGCCCACGGACAGCAACTAATGAAAAACTGTTTTTT
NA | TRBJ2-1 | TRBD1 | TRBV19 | CASSPRTGGYNEQFF | TGTGCCAGTAGTCCCAGGACAGGGGGATACAATGAGCAGTTCTTC
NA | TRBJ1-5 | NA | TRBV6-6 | CASSYSQSNQPQHF | TGTGCCAGCAGTTACTCACAGTCTAATCAGCCCCAGCATTTT
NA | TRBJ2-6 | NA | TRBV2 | CASSPGLGGSGANVLTF | TGTGCCAGCAGCCCGGGACTGGGCGGCTCTGGGGCCAACGTCCTGACTTTC
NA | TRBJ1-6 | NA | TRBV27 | CASSFGRNSPLHF | TGTGCCAGCAGTTTTGGCCGAAATTCACCCCTCCACTTT
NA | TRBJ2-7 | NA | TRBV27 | CASSFGDGSYEQYF | TGTGCCAGCAGTTTTGGCGACGGGTCCTACGAGCAGTACTTC
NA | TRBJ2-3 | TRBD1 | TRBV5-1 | CASSPDRASDTQYF | TGCGCCAGCAGCCCGGACAGGGCCTCGGATACGCAGTATTTT
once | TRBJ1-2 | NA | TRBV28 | CASSSFSYGAGDGYTF | TGTGCCAGCAGTTCATTCTCGTATGGGGCGGGAGATGGCTACACCTTC
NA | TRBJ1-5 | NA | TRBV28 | CASSFDYSNQPQHF | TGTGCCAGCAGTTTCGACTATAGCAATCAGCCCCAGCATTTT
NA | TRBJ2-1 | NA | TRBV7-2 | CASSLEQGYNEQFF | TGTGCCAGCAGCTTAGAACAGGGTTACAATGAGCAGTTCTTC
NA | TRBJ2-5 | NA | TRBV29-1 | CSSRFQETQYF | TGCAGCTCACGGTTCCAAGAGACCCAGTACTTC
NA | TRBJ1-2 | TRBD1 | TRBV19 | CASSDPGTGDYGYTF | TGTGCCAGTAGTGACCCCGGGACAGGGGACTATGGCTACACCTTC
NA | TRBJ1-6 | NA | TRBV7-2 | CASSFARTGGSPLHF | TGTGCCAGCAGCTTTGCACGGACGGGGGGCTCACCCCTCCACTTT
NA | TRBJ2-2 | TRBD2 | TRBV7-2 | CASSRGEGRSGELFF | TGTGCCAGCAGCCGGGGGGAGGGGAGAAGCGGGGAGCTGTTTTTT
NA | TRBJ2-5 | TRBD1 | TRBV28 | CASSGRGYETQYF | TGTGCCAGCAGTGGCAGGGGGTATGAGACCCAGTACTTC
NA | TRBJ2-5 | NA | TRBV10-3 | CAISVGAGQETQYF | TGTGCCATCAGTGTAGGGGCAGGCCAAGAGACCCAGTACTTC
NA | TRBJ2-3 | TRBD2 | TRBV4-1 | CASSRGSSGDRADTQYF | TGCGCCAGCAGCCGAGGGTCTAGCGGGGACCGGGCAGATACGCAGTATTTT
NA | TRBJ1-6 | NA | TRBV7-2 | CASSLLPGNNSPLHF | TGTGCCAGCAGCTTACTCCCAGGGAATAATTCACCCCTCCACTTT
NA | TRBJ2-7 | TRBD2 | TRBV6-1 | CASSEGTRVYEQYF | TGTGCCAGCTCAGAGGGGACTAGGGTCTACGAGCAGTACTTC
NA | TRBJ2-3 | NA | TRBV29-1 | CSVERTRTDTQYF | TGCAGCGTTGAGAGGACTCGCACAGATACGCAGTATTTT
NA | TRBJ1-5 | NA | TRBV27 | CASRKTTEFNQPQHF | TGTGCCAGCAGAAAAACGACAGAATTCAATCAGCCCCAGCATTTT
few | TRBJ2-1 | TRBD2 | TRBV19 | CASSILVAGRRFF | TGTGCCAGTAGTATATTGGTAGCGGGGAGGCGGTTCTTC
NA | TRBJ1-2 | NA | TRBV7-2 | CASSLDGNYGYTF | TGTGCCAGCAGCTTAGACGGGAACTATGGCTACACCTTC
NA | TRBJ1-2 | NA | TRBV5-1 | CASRFLPTVGGNYGYTF | TGCGCCAGCAGATTTCTCCCCACCGTCGGGGGTAACTATGGCTACACCTTC
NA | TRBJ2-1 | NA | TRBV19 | CASRAGQNEQFF | TGTGCCAGTAGAGCGGGTCAAAATGAGCAGTTCTTC
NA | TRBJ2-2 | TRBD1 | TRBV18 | CASSPRQGDNTGELFF | TGTGCCAGCTCACCACGACAGGGAGACAACACCGGGGAGCTGTTTTTT
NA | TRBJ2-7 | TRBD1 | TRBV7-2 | CASNSGTGEWEQYF | TGTGCCAGCAACTCCGGGACAGGGGAGTGGGAGCAGTACTTC
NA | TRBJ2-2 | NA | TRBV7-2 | CASSPPWGGATGELFF | TGTGCCAGCAGCCCCCCGTGGGGGGGGGCCACCGGGGAGCTGTTTTTT
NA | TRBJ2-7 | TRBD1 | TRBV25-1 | CASSGQGGNEQYF | TGTGCCAGCAGTGGACAGGGGGGAAACGAGCAGTACTTC
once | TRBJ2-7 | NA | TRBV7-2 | CASSRRVSPGTYEQYF | TGTGCCAGCAGCCGACGGGTCTCTCCCGGGACCTACGAGCAGTACTTC
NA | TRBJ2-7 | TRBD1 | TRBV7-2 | CASSSNRGGEQYF | TGTGCCAGCAGCTCGAACAGGGGCGGCGAGCAGTACTTC
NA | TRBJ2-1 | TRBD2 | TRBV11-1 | CASSQAGLAGSYNEQFF | TGTGCCAGCAGCCAAGCGGGATTAGCGGGATCATACAATGAGCAGTTCTTC
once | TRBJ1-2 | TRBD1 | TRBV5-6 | CATNTGTGLNYGYTF | TGTGCCACGAATACCGGGACAGGGCTAAACTATGGCTACACCTTC
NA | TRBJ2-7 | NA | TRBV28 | CASSGYGIIGTLGSYEQYF | TGTGCCAGCAGTGGATACGGCATTATCGGGACACTTGGGAGCTACGAGCAGTACTTC
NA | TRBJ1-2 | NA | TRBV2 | CASSEEPYGYTF | TGTGCCAGCAGTGAAGAGCCCTATGGCTACACCTTC